Given below is one TCR beta chain in context. Its antigen is undetermined. The CDR3 sequence is 13 residues long. Trimming left V 5 bases short and J 5 bases short, with 13 bases between. Germline V lookup: CDR1 SGHNT, CDR2 YENEEA. These data originate in a study of cytomegalovirus exposure and HLA in healthy donors. Whole-study results and caveats: According to a subsequent analysis, TCR clusters from the first cohort were inclined to appear together in the 130 or so validation repertoires.

The method was immunoSEQ multiplex PCR; TCRdb's version includes in-frame clones alone and lacks a portion of them. The data hold about 49,000 clones, with about 90% observed a single time. This rearrangement joins TRBV11-3 to TRBJ2-7; D might be TRBD2 (6 bases). The TCR was taken from a young man in good health and CMV-seronegative. Sequenced material: PBMCs. The CDR3 sequence: CASSGGRGDEQYF. CDR3 bases: TGTGCCAGCAGCGGTGGGCGGGGCGACGAGCAGTACTTC.